A selection of T cell receptor beta chains follows, all from one sample in a study of vaccination and CD4 T cells after COVID-19. The antigens for these receptors are not known. TCRdb processed the PCR reads anew with MiXCR; each CDR3 protein has one entry. The data contain roughly 20,000 distinct CDR3 sequences, less than 65% of them singletons. The sample was CD4+ T cells from blood, cultured in vitro. These receptors were obtained from a human donor who had recovered from COVID-19. The conserved cysteine and the conserved F or W are not part of the CDR3 here. Fields, in order: V gene, J gene, CDR3 protein.

TRBV7-9	TRBJ2-5	ASSYQWTQY
TRBV7-2	TRBJ2-4	ASGGFAKNIQY
TRBV20-1	TRBJ1-2	SASKRGQLYGYT
TRBV20-1	TRBJ2-3	SARPGLAERADTQY
TRBV2	TRBJ1-5	ASRQGPTRNQPQH
TRBV30	TRBJ1-1	AWGWDRVTEAF
TRBV30	TRBJ1-6	AWSPDRESSPLH
TRBV7-2	TRBJ2-7	ASSFRQAGNYEQY
TRBV6-4	TRBJ2-1	ASSKGTGRINEQF
TRBV19	TRBJ2-5	AARGADQETQY
TRBV4-2	TRBJ1-5	ASSQDRVTNQPQH
TRBV4-2	TRBJ2-2	ASSQRQVSGELF
TRBV19	TRBJ2-5	ASKGTGQETQY
TRBV10-3	TRBJ1-6	AIKVVDGANNSPLH
TRBV12-3/TRBV12-4	TRBJ2-3	ASSTIGDTQY
TRBV20-1	TRBJ2-3	SVREKVTDTQY
TRBV10-1	TRBJ2-3	ATTDTQY
TRBV6-5	TRBJ1-3	ASSYNSGNTIY
TRBV28	TRBJ2-1	ASSLYTGEIYNEQF
TRBV20-1	TRBJ2-1	SAPRLGALGNEQF
TRBV19	TRBJ2-1	ASSPLAGSYNEQF
TRBV19	TRBJ1-2	AATASDLGGLGYGYT
TRBV20-1	TRBJ1-3	SAARTGVWGGIGNTIY
TRBV11-3	TRBJ2-1	ASSGQGSPTSYNEQF
TRBV20-1	TRBJ1-2	SARNTGGGYT
TRBV18	TRBJ1-1	ASSPTGNTEAF
TRBV19	TRBJ1-1	ASSTSRQGPNTEAF
TRBV12-3/TRBV12-4	TRBJ2-5	ASSRLAGVETQY
TRBV10-2	TRBJ2-7	ASSSAGLGEQY
TRBV28	TRBJ1-3	ASSLYPGPGNTIY
TRBV20-1	TRBJ2-1	SGGSGRRDEQF
TRBV12-3/TRBV12-4	TRBJ1-2	ASRPGQGARGYT